The rows below give T cell receptor beta chains drawn from one sample of a study of cytomegalovirus exposure and HLA in healthy donors. Measured with immunoSEQ multiplex PCR; TCRdb has only the in-frame clones, and not every one. The sample lists under 200,000 clones; over 75% were seen once. The sample was PBMCs. Receptor source: a human donor in good health. CDR3s include the opening cysteine and the closing phenylalanine or tryptophan. D genes are given only for firm matches. Only part of the rows carry a size: once, few, many, or a class if the clone is expanded.

-	TRBD1	TRBV28	TRBJ1-2	TGTGCCAGCAGTCTACATCAGGGGGTCGAAATCTATGGCTACACCTTC	CASSLHQGVEIYGYTF
-	TRBD1	TRBV27	TRBJ2-1	TGTGCCAGCAGTTTAATGGGACAGGGGGACAATGAGCAGTTCTTC	CASSLMGQGDNEQFF
-	TRBD1	TRBV6-5	TRBJ1-2	TGTGCCAGCAACCCGGGACAGGGGGCGAATGGCTACACCTTC	CASNPGQGANGYTF
-	TRBD1	TRBV9	TRBJ2-5	TGTGCCAGCAGCGTAGGTGGGACAGGGGGTGGGGAGACCCAGTACTTC	CASSVGGTGGGETQYF
-	-	TRBV6-5	TRBJ2-5	TGTGCCAGCAGTTACTTTCGGGGGGCTAGTGAGGAGACCCAGTACTTC	CASSYFRGASEETQYF
-	-	TRBV5-1	TRBJ2-3	TGCGCCAGCAGCCAAGGACTTCGCACAGATACGCAGTATTTT	CASSQGLRTDTQYF
-	TRBD2	TRBV2	TRBJ2-7	TGTGCCAGCAAAGAGTTGAAACTAGCGGGGTCCTACGAGCAGTACTTC	CASKELKLAGSYEQYF
once	TRBD1	TRBV7-9	TRBJ1-4	TGTGCCAGCAGCCCTTACATGACAGGGGGCAGAACAGCTAATGAAAAACTGTTTTTT	CASSPYMTGGRTANEKLFF
-	TRBD2	TRBV5-1	TRBJ2-5	TGCGCCAGCAGCTTAGAAACTAGCGGGGGGGTAGGAGAGACCCAGTACTTC	CASSLETSGGVGETQYF
-	-	TRBV9	TRBJ2-1	TGTGCCAGCAGCCGCAACCCTGGCCTTGCGGTAAGTGAGCAGTTCTTC	CASSRNPGLAVSEQFF
-	-	TRBV7-2	TRBJ1-2	TGTGCCAGCCGTCGGACAGACTATGGCTACACCTTC	CASRRTDYGYTF
once	TRBD2	TRBV9	TRBJ2-5	TGTGCCAGCAGCGTAGAAGCGGGGGGGCCCGGGACCCAGTACTTC	CASSVEAGGPGTQYF
-	-	TRBV7-9	TRBJ2-7	TGTGCCAGCAGCTTATCTTCCAGATCCTACGAGCAGTACTTC	CASSLSSRSYEQYF
-	TRBD1	TRBV6-1	TRBJ2-7	TGTGCCGGATCTACGCCGGGACAGGGGATAGGGCAGTACTTC	CAGSTPGQGIGQYF
-	TRBD1	TRBV7-2	TRBJ1-1	TGTGCCAGCAGGCCCAGGGGGTGGTCTGAAGCTTTCTTT	CASRPRGWSEAFF
-	-	TRBV27	TRBJ1-1	TGTGCCAGCAGTTCAGGGTACACTGAAGCTTTCTTT	CASSSGYTEAFF
-	TRBD1	TRBV5-8	TRBJ1-1	TGTGCCAGCAGCCTCACCGGGACAGGGAGGGCTTTCTTT	CASSLTGTGRAFF
once	-	TRBV5-1	TRBJ1-1	TGCGCCAGCAGCTGGCAGACAGAGAACACTGAAGCTTTCTTT	CASSWQTENTEAFF
-	TRBD1	TRBV7-9	TRBJ1-4	TGTGCCAGCAGCGCCCTACAGGGGGGAGATGAAAAACTGTTTTTT	CASSALQGGDEKLFF
-	-	TRBV4-1	TRBJ2-5	TGCGCCAGCAGCCAAGCCCTCCAAGAGACCCAGTACTTC	CASSQALQETQYF
-	TRBD1	TRBV10-3	TRBJ1-6	TGTGCCATCAGCGACAGGGGGGGGGATAATTCACCCCTCCACTTT	CAISDRGGDNSPLHF
-	-	TRBV5-1	TRBJ1-1	TGCGCCAGCAGCTTACAAGGGGAAGACACTGGAGCTTTCTTT	CASSLQGEDTGAFF
few	-	TRBV2	TRBJ2-1	TGTGCCAGCAGTGAAGCGTTGCAGCGGACTTTCTACAATGAGCAGTTCTTC	CASSEALQRTFYNEQFF
-	-	TRBV7-9	TRBJ2-5	TGTGCCAGCAGCTGGGGGGACAGAACCCAAGAGACCCAGTACTTC	CASSWGDRTQETQYF
-	TRBD2	TRBV5-6	TRBJ2-3	TGTGCCAGCAGCTTGTTAGCGGGGGGGGTCACAGATACGCAGTATTTT	CASSLLAGGVTDTQYF
-	TRBD1	TRBV5-6	TRBJ2-7	TGTGCCAGCAGCACGACGACAGGGAATCCCTACGAGCAGTACTTC	CASSTTTGNPYEQYF
-	-	TRBV5-4	TRBJ2-7	TGTGCCAGCAGCTTGGAGGGGTCAGCCAGGGAGCAGTACTTC	CASSLEGSAREQYF
-	TRBD1	TRBV6-5	TRBJ1-2	TGTGCCAGCAGTACACAGGGACAGAACTATGGCTACACCTTC	CASSTQGQNYGYTF
-	-	TRBV7-2	TRBJ1-6	TGTGCCAGCAGCTTCACTCCGGGGTATAATTCACCCCTCCACTTT	CASSFTPGYNSPLHF
-	TRBD1	TRBV4-3	TRBJ1-3	TGCGCCAGCAGCCAAGCGACAGGGGTAGCAATCGGAAACACCATATATTTT	CASSQATGVAIGNTIYF
few	-	TRBV7-2	TRBJ1-2	TGTGCCAGCAGCCCTGGGGGCTCTAACTATGGCTACACCTTC	CASSPGGSNYGYTF
-	-	TRBV6-5	TRBJ1-1	TGTGCCAGCAGCTTCAGGGACACTGAAGCTTTCTTT	CASSFRDTEAFF
-	TRBD1	TRBV2	TRBJ2-7	TGTGCCAGCAGTGAAGAGGACAGGGCATCGGGCGAGCAGTACTTC	CASSEEDRASGEQYF
-	TRBD1	TRBV5-1	TRBJ2-5	TGCGCCAGCAGCTTTGACTCCTTACAGGGGGCGCGACAAGAGACCCAGTACTTC	CASSFDSLQGARQETQYF
-	TRBD2	TRBV9	TRBJ2-3	TGTGCCAGCAGCGTAGCGGCGGGGGAGGGCCAAGATACGCAGTATTTT	CASSVAAGEGQDTQYF
-	-	TRBV2	TRBJ2-3	TGTGCCAGCAGTGAGTTCGGCACAGATACGCAGTATTTT	CASSEFGTDTQYF
-	TRBD2	TRBV11-2	TRBJ2-3	TGTGCCAGCAGCTTCACCGGGACTAGCGATTCAGATACGCAGTATTTT	CASSFTGTSDSDTQYF
-	TRBD1	TRBV11-3	TRBJ2-5	TGTGCCAGCAGCTACTCCGGGACAGACCAGTACTTC	CASSYSGTDQYF
-	-	TRBV4-3	TRBJ1-1	TGCGCCAGCAGTCCAGGGAGGTCCAGCGGGAACACTGAAGCTTTCTTT	CASSPGRSSGNTEAFF
-	TRBD2	TRBV15	TRBJ2-3	TGTGCCACCAGCAGAGTTGGGACTAGCGGGGGGACTAGCACAGATACGCAGTATTTT	CATSRVGTSGGTSTDTQYF
-	TRBD1	TRBV4-3	TRBJ1-2	TGCGCCAGCAGCCAAGAGGAGGACAGGGCTATCTATGGCTACACCTTC	CASSQEEDRAIYGYTF
-	TRBD1	TRBV29-1	TRBJ2-1	TGCAGCGTTGAAAGGGACAGGGGTAGTGAGCAGTTCTTC	CSVERDRGSEQFF
-	-	TRBV4-1	TRBJ1-5	TGCGCCAGCAGCCAGACGGTTATGGACACCTTCAATCAGCCCCAGCATTTT	CASSQTVMDTFNQPQHF
-	-	TRBV27	TRBJ1-5	TGTGCCAGCAGACGGACGGGGAGCAATCAGCCCCAGCATTTT	CASRRTGSNQPQHF
-	-	TRBV5-1	TRBJ2-1	TGCGCCAGCAGCTTGGGCGGCAATGAGCAGTTCTTC	CASSLGGNEQFF
-	TRBD1	TRBV5-1	TRBJ1-2	TGCGCCAGCAGTCTCTCCGACAGGGAGGATGGCTACACCTTC	CASSLSDREDGYTF
-	TRBD2	TRBV7-2	TRBJ2-5	TGTGCCAGCAGCTCCAGGCTAGCGGGGGGGCGCGGAGAGACCCAGTACTTC	CASSSRLAGGRGETQYF
-	-	TRBV9	TRBJ2-5	TGTGCCAGCAGCGTAGGGATTGGGGGGGCTGGGGAGACCCAGTACTTC	CASSVGIGGAGETQYF
-	-	TRBV6-5	TRBJ1-1	TGTGCCAGCAAAAAGCGGGACAATTACTTCTTT	CASKKRDNYFF
few	TRBD2	TRBV5-4	TRBJ2-3	TGTGCCAGCAGCTTGCTCGGCGGGGGGGCCCCAGATACGCAGTATTTT	CASSLLGGGAPDTQYF
-	TRBD1	TRBV9	TRBJ1-2	TGTGCCAGCACCCGAACAGGGGGCGGTGGCTACACCTTC	CASTRTGGGGYTF
-	-	TRBV15	TRBJ1-4	TGTGCCACCAGCAGGGACACGAAAAGAAATGAAAAACTGTTTTTT	CATSRDTKRNEKLFF